This T cell receptor (beta chain) was sequenced during a study of shared clonotypes between healthy human individuals. Study in general: The plates for each donor numbered three CD4 naive, three CD4 memory, two CD8 naive and one CD8 memory.

With V trimmed by 6 bases and J by 1 base, 15 bases remained unmatched. The CDR3 is 17 amino acids. The V gene's germline CDR1 is SGHRS and CDR2 YFSETQ. Genomic DNA of every subset was divided equally among multiple immunoSEQ plates. This table comes from immunoSEQ multiplex PCR, and its TCRdb copy is limited to in-frame clones, with some not included. Here the sample spans roughly 640,000 clones, 74% being singletons. Only Caucasian adults living in Nashville, Tennessee served as donors. Naive CD4+ cells were CD45RA-selected; the remaining cells were memory. This clone was detected a few times. The sequenced material came from memory CD4+ T cells sorted from blood. The subset: CD45RA-negative fraction. V and J are TRBV5-1 and TRBJ1-2; 7 nucleotides align to TRBD1. The clonotype was recovered from a woman in her twenties or thirties in good health. The CDR3 DNA sequence: TGCGCCAGCACCCTCCTCAACGGACAGGACGATAACTATGGCTACACCTTC. It translates to CASTLLNGQDDNYGYTF.